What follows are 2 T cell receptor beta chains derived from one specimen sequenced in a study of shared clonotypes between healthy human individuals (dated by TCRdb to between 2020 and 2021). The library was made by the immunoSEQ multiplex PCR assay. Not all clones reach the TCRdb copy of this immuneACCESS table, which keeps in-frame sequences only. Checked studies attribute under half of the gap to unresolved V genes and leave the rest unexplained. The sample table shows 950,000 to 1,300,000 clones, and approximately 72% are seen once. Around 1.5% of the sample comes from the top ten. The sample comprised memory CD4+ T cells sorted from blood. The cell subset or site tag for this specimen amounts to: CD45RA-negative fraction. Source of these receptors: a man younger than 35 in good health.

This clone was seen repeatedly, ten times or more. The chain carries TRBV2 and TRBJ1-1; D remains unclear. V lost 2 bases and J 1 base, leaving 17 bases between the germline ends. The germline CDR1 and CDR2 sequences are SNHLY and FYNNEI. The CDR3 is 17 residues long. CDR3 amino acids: CASSERFPWVGNTEAFF. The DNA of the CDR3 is TGTGCCAGCAGTGAACGTTTTCCCTGGGTTGGGAACACTGAAGCTTTCTTT.

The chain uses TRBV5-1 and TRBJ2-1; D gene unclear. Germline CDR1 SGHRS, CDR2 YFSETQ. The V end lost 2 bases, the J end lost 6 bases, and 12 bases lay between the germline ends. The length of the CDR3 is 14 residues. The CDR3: CASSFSPRFNEQFF. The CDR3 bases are TGCGCCAGCAGCTTCAGCCCGAGATTCAATGAGCAGTTCTTC.